The clone carrying this T cell receptor beta chain has more than one count but fewer than ten. Its antigen is still unknown. CDR1 is ENHRY, CDR2 SYGVKD, per germline. The CDR3 is made up of 15 amino acids. The germline V and J ends were trimmed by 0 bases and 7 bases, with 10 bases remaining between them. The data were taken from a study of OX40 agonist ivuxolimab in advanced cancers. Study context: In three patients, partial responses were observed, one with hepatocellular carcinoma and two with cutaneous melanoma. Study-wide findings and caveats: Expanded peripheral T-cell antigen specificity went undetermined. Compared with others, partial responders at 0.1-3.0 mg/kg displayed clonal expansion among the lowest.

Profiling relied on immunoSEQ multiplex PCR, and the TCRdb table lists in-frame clones only, not all of them. The repertoire includes tens of thousands of clones, over 60% of them detected once, and approximately 14% sits in the top ten. The rearrangement uses TRBV10-3 and TRBJ1-6; weak D call: TRBD1 (5 bases). The source is an adult with an advanced solid tumor such as melanoma, head and neck, liver or kidney cancer. Material: CD4+ or CD8+ T cells sorted from blood, obtained in a trial of the OX40 agonist ivuxolimab. CDR3 residues: CAISESQQANSPLHF. For the CDR3, the DNA is TGTGCCATCAGTGAGTCACAACAGGCGAATTCACCCCTCCACTTT.